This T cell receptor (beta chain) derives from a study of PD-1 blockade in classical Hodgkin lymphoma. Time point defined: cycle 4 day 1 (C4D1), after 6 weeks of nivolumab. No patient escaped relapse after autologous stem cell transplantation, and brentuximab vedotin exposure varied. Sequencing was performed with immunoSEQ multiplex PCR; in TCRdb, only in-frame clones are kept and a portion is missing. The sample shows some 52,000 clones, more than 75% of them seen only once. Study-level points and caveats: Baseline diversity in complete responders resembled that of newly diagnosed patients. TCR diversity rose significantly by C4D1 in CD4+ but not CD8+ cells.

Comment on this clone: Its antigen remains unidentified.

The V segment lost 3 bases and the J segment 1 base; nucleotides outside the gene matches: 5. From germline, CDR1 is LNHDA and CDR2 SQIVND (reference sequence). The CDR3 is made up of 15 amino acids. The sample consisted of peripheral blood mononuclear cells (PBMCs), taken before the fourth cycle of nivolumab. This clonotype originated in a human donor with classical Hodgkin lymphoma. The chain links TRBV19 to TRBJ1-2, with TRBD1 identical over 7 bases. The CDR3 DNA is TGTGCCAGTAGTATGTGGACAGGAAGTAACTATGGCTACACCTTC. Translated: CASSMWTGSNYGYTF.